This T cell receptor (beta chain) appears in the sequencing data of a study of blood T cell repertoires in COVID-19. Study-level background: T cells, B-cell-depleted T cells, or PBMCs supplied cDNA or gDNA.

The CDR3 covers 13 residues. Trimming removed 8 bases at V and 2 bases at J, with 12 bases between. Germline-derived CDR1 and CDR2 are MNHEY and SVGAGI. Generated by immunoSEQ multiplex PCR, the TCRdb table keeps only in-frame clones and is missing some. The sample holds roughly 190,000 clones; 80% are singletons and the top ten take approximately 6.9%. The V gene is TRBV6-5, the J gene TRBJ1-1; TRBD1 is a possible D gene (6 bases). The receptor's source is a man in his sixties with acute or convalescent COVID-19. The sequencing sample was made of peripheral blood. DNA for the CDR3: TGTGCCAGCTACAGGGTTGGAAACACTGAAGCTTTCTTT. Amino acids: CASYRVGNTEAFF.